This T cell receptor (beta chain) stems from a study of T-cell reconstitution after alpha-beta-depleted transplantation in children. This clonotype was detected only a few times. Construction of the TCRbeta library involved unique molecular identifiers. In TCRdb, the PCR reads were re-called with MiXCR into one record per CDR3 protein. The sample shows some 840,000 distinct CDR3 sequences, approximately 15% of them seen only once. Germline-derived CDR1 and CDR2 are SGHRS and YFSETQ. V lost 0 bases and J lost 2, with 12 bases in between. The CDR3 consists of 15 residues. Sample: PBMCs, mostly from graft donor cells, taken 360 days after TCRalphabeta/CD19-depleted stem cell transplant. The V and J genes are TRBV5-1 and TRBJ2-7; no clear D gene. This sequence originates from a male patient aged 5 to 17 who had a stem cell transplant for acute lymphoblastic leukemia, so the T cells may come from the graft donor. This chain's CDR3 is CASSLGASFTYEQYF. CDR3 nucleotide sequence: TGCGCCAGCAGCTTGGGGGCCTCATTTACCTACGAGCAGTACTTC. Based on the CDR3 plus reference TRBV5-1 and TRBJ2-7, the full variable domain is KAGVTQTPRYLIKTRGQQVTLSCSPISGHRSVSWYQQTPGQGLQFLFEYFSETQRNKGNFPGRFSGRQFSNSRSEMNVSTLELGDSALYLCASSLGASFTYEQYFGPGTRLTVT.